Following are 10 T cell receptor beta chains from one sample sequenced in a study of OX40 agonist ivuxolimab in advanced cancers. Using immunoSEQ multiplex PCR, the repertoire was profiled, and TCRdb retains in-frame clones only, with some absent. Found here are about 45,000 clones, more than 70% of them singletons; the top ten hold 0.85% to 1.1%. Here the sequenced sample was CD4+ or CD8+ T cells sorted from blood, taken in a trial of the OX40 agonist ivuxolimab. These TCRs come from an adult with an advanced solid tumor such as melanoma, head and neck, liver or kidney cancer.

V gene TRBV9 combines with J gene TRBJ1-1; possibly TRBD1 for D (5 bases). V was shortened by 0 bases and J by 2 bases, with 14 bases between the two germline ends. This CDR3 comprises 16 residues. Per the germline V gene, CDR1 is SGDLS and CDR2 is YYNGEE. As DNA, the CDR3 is TGTGCCAGCAGCGTAGGTCTAGGGGCGAGTAACACTGAAGCTTTCTTT. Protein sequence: CASSVGLGASNTEAFF.

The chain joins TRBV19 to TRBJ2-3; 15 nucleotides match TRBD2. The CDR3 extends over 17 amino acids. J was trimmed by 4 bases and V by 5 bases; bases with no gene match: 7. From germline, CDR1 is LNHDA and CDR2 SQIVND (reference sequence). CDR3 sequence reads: CASSSPGLAGGPDTQYF. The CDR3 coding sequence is TGTGCCAGTAGTTCTCCGGGACTAGCGGGAGGACCAGATACGCAGTATTTT. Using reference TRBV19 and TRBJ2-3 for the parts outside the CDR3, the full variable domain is DGGITQSPKYLFRKEGQNVTLSCEQNLNHDAMYWYRQDPGQGLRLIYYSQIVNDFQKGDIAEGYSVSREKKESFPLTVTSAQKNPTAFYLCASSSPGLAGGPDTQYFGPGTRLTVL.

The CDR3 sequence is CASSLDRFTGELFF. The CDR3 DNA sequence: TGTGCCAGCTCACTCGACAGGTTTACCGGGGAGCTGTTTTTT. This chain uses TRBV18 with TRBJ2-2; possible D gene TRBD1, 6 bases. The CDR3 runs to 14 residues. Trimming stripped 4 bases from V and 5 bases from J, with 11 bases between. Germline CDR1 reads KGHSH; CDR2 reads LQKENI.

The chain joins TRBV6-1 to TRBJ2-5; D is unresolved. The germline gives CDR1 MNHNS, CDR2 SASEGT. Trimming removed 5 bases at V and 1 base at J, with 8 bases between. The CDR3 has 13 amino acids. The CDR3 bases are TGTGCCAGCAGTCCCGGGCTCCAAGAGACCCAGTACTTC. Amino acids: CASSPGLQETQYF.

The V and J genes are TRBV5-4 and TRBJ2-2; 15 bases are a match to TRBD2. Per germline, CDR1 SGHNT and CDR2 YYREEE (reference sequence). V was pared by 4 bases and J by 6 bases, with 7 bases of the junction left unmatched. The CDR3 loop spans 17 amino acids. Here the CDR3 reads CASSIGLAGGPAGELFF. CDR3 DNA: TGTGCCAGCAGCATAGGACTAGCGGGAGGGCCGGCCGGGGAGCTGTTTTTT.

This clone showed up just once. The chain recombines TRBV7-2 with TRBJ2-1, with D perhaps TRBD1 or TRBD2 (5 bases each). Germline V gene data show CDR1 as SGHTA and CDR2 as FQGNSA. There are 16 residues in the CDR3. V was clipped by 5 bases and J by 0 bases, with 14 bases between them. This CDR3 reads CASSNAGGSSYNEQFF. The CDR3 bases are TGTGCCAGCAGCAACGCTGGGGGTAGCTCCTACAATGAGCAGTTCTTC.

CDR3 DNA: TGTGCCAGCAGCCAGGGACACGATCTTTCCTACAATGAGCAGTTCTTC. Translated, it gives CASSQGHDLSYNEQFF. The chain joins TRBV11-2 to TRBJ2-1; maybe TRBD1 (6 bases). CDR1 is SGHAT, CDR2 FQNNGV, per germline. V gave up 5 bases and J gave up 1 base, with 15 bases separating them. The CDR3 has 16 amino acids. Looking up the rest from reference TRBV11-2 and TRBJ2-1 gives the full variable domain: EAGVAQSPRYKIIEKRQSVAFWCNPISGHATLYWYQQILGQGPKLLIQFQNNGVVDDSQLPKDRFSAERLKGVDSTLKIQPAKLEDSAVYLCASSQGHDLSYNEQFFGPGTRLTVL.

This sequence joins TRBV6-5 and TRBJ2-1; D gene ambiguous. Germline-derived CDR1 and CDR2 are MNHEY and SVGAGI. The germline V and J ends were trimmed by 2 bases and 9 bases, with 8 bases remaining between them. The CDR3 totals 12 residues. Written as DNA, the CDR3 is TGTGCCAGCAGTTACGGTGTGGCTGAGCAGTTCTTC. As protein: CASSYGVAEQFF.

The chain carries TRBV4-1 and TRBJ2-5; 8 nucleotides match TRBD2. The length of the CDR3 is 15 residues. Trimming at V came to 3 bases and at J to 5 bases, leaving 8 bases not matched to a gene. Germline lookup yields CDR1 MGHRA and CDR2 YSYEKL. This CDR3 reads CASSQTGTSVETQYF. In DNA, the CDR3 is TGCGCCAGCAGCCAGACCGGGACTAGTGTGGAGACCCAGTACTTC.

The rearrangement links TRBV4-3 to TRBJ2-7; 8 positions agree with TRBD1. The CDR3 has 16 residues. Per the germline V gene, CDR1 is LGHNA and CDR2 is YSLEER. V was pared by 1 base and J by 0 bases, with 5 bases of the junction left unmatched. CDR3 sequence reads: CASSQGADRVSYEQYF. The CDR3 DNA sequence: TGCGCCAGCAGCCAAGGAGCGGACAGGGTCTCCTACGAGCAGTACTTC.